This T cell receptor (beta chain) was sequenced for a study of blood T cell repertoires in COVID-19. Study context: Nucleic acid was either cDNA or gDNA, and it came from T cells, B-cell-depleted T cells, or PBMCs.

This clone has just one count. Repertoires were generated with immunoSEQ multiplex PCR, while TCRdb's copy carries only in-frame clones and drops some. The sample holds around 260,000 clones, roughly 92% seen once. The Seattle patients, enrolled during active infection, were followed longitudinally. V was cut by 6 bases and J by 3 bases, with 12 bases left in between. Germline CDR1 and CDR2: SGHRS and YFSETQ. CDR3 length: 14 residues. This clonotype was obtained from a woman aged 25 to 39 with COVID-19, enrolled during active disease. V gene TRBV5-1 combines with J gene TRBJ1-4; TRBD1 might be the D (6 bases). The specimen sequenced was peripheral blood. CDR3 residues: CASTNRVSNEKLFF. CDR3 sequence (DNA): TGCGCCAGCACCAACAGGGTATCTAATGAAAAACTGTTTTTT.